One and the same sample provided the 6 T cell receptor beta chains below, sequenced in a study of T cell responses to AZD1222 COVID-19 vaccine. Here immunoSEQ multiplex PCR was the method, and the copy in TCRdb shows in-frame clones only, minus some. The sample records around 110,000 clones, around 90% being singletons. Material: peripheral blood, obtained on day 0 of AZD1222 vaccination. Receptors were obtained from an adult in good health.

The chain carries TRBV14 and TRBJ2-7, with D perhaps assigned TRBD1 or TRBD2 (5 bases each). V lost 3 bases and J 5 bases, leaving 5 bases between the germline ends. The CDR3 is 11 amino acids. Per germline, CDR1 SGHDN and CDR2 FVKESK. DNA for the CDR3: TGTGCCAGCAGCCAGGGACACGAGCAGTACTTC. The encoded protein is CASSQGHEQYF.

The chain has TRBV29-1 and TRBJ1-1; perhaps TRBD1 as D (6 bases). Germline V gene sequence: CDR1 SQVTM, CDR2 ANQGSEA. The CDR3 has 16 amino acids. V was shortened by 6 bases and J by 0 bases, with 20 bases between the two germline ends. As DNA, the CDR3 is TGCAGCGTGGGACGGGACACTATTCTAGTGAACACTGAAGCTTTCTTT. This encodes CSVGRDTILVNTEAFF.

V gene TRBV19 combines with J gene TRBJ1-2; 8 nucleotides agree with TRBD1. The CDR3 loop spans 16 amino acids. The junction had 15 bases not matched to a gene; V was cut back by 7 bases and J by 5 bases. CDR1 LNHDA and CDR2 SQIVND come from the germline V gene (reference sequence). The CDR3 DNA is TGTGCCAGTACCCCCGGGAGGACAGGGTCCGCGTATGGCTACACCTTC. As protein: CASTPGRTGSAYGYTF.

This clone was recorded once. The J gene is TRBJ2-1, the V gene TRBV7-9; tentatively, D is TRBD1 or TRBD2 (5 bases each). Germline lookup yields CDR1 SEHNR and CDR2 FQNEAQ (reference sequence). Trimming left V 11 bases short and J 5 bases short, with 13 bases between. The length of the CDR3 is 12 residues. The CDR3 protein is CAPTGPNNEQFF. The CDR3 DNA follows: TGTGCCCCTACGGGACCAAACAATGAGCAGTTCTTC.

The gene calls are TRBV2 and TRBJ2-1; 9 bases agree with TRBD2. Trimming cost V 7 bases and J 7 bases; bases outside gene matches: 14. Germline CDR1 is SNHLY and CDR2 is FYNNEI. The CDR3 contains 16 residues. The chain's CDR3 is CASKLMAGGSANEQFF. The CDR3 coding sequence is TGTGCCAGCAAGTTAATGGCGGGAGGGTCAGCAAATGAGCAGTTCTTC.

The CDR3 sequence: CASSIAPGLTEAFF. The CDR3 nucleotides are TGTGCCAGTAGTATAGCACCGGGGCTGACTGAAGCTTTCTTT. The V gene is TRBV19, the J gene TRBJ1-1; the D gene is possibly TRBD1 (5 bases). In germline, CDR1 is LNHDA, CDR2 SQIVND (reference sequence). V was clipped by 1 base and J by 5 bases, with 11 bases between them. This CDR3 comprises 14 residues.